This is a list of T cell receptor beta chains from one sample in a study of neurological immune-mediated disorders. TCRdb ran MiXCR on the 5' RACE reads and lists one entry per CDR3 protein. The repertoire includes 16,000 or so distinct CDR3 sequences, approximately 8.7% of them detected once, and more than 35% sits in the top ten. The sequenced material came from CD8+ T cells from blood. The source is a man in his fifties or sixties in good health. The CDR3 runs from the conserved cysteine through the conserved F or W. Fields, in order: J gene, V gene, D gene, clone size, CDR3 DNA, CDR3 protein. A D gene is named only where the DNA matches it firmly. The size field is filled for only some rows; it gives once, few, many or a size class.

>TRBJ2-7|TRBV7-9|TRBD1|-
TGTTCCAGCAGCTTAGTAGGGGGGGGACAGGGTAACGATCAGTACTTC
CSSSLVGGGQGNDQYF
>TRBJ2-7|TRBV18|-|-
TGTGCCAGCTCACCACTCCTTGGAGGAAATCCCCACGAGCAGTACTTC
CASSPLLGGNPHEQYF
>TRBJ2-1|TRBV9|-|many
TGTGCCAGCAGCGTTAGTCCAATGAGCTCCTACAATGAGCAGTTCTTC
CASSVSPMSSYNEQFF
>TRBJ2-1|TRBV25-1|-|-
TGTGCCAGCAGTGTGTACAATGAGCAGTTCTTC
CASSVYNEQFF
>TRBJ2-3|TRBV7-3|-|many
TGTGCCAGCAGCTTAGTAGGGGGCACAGATACGCAGTATTTT
CASSLVGGTDTQYF
>TRBJ2-7|TRBV12-3/TRBV12-4|-|many
TGTGCCAGCAGTTCCGGGGACAACACGTACGAGCAGTACTTC
CASSSGDNTYEQYF
>TRBJ2-1|TRBV5-1|TRBD2|-
TGCGCCAGCTCGTACGCTAGCGGGGGGGCTGAGCAGTTCTTC
CASSYASGGAEQFF
>TRBJ2-7|TRBV25-1|TRBD2|-
TGTGCCAGCAGTGATGTAGCGGGAGACATCGACGAGCAGTACTTC
CASSDVAGDIDEQYF
>TRBJ2-1|TRBV7-9|-|many
TGTGCCAGCAGCTTGTGGGGGACACCTTTTTACAATGAGCAGTTCTTC
CASSLWGTPFYNEQFF
>TRBJ2-2|TRBV4-1|TRBD2|many
TGCGCCAGCAGACCCAGACTAGCGGGGGGGGAGCTGTTTTTT
CASRPRLAGGELFF
>TRBJ1-1|TRBV29-1|TRBD1|-
TGCAGCGTTGCCCAGGGGGCGGTTGAAGCTTTCTTT
CSVAQGAVEAFF
>TRBJ2-7|TRBV29-1|-|many
TGCAGCGTTGTCGGGCAGGCCGGCACCTACGAGCAGTACTTC
CSVVGQAGTYEQYF
>TRBJ1-4|TRBV6-2/TRBV6-3|-|many
TGTGCCAGCACCGAAACTAATGAAAAACTGTTTTTT
CASTETNEKLFF
>TRBJ2-3|TRBV7-2|-|many
TGTGCCAGCAGCTTAGCCCTCGATACGCAGTATTTT
CASSLALDTQYF
>TRBJ2-1|TRBV7-9|TRBD2|many
TGTGCCAGCAGCTTTGCCGGGACTAGCAGATACAATGAGCAGTTCTTC
CASSFAGTSRYNEQFF
>TRBJ2-1|TRBV4-1|TRBD2|many
TGCGCCAGCAGTCAGCTCGCGGGAGAGTACAATGAGCAGTTCTTC
CASSQLAGEYNEQFF
>TRBJ2-1|TRBV4-2|-|medium-sized
TGTGCCAGCAGCCAAGTTGAGCCACGTTACGAGGAGTTCTTC
CASSQVEPRYEEFF
>TRBJ2-1|TRBV6-2/TRBV6-3|-|many
TGTGCCAGCAGTTACCATCCCAACAATGAGCAGTTCTTC
CASSYHPNNEQFF
>TRBJ1-4|TRBV4-3|-|many
TGCGCCAGCAGCCAAGTATGGGCCGTAAATGAAAAACTGTTTTTT
CASSQVWAVNEKLFF
>TRBJ2-7|TRBV20-1|-|many
TGCAGTGCTAGAGATGGGACGAGCTCCTACGAGCAGTACTTC
CSARDGTSSYEQYF
>TRBJ2-3|TRBV4-1|TRBD2|many
TGCGCCAGCAGCCGATCTAGCGGGAGGACAGATACGCAGTATTTT
CASSRSSGRTDTQYF
>TRBJ2-5|TRBV25-1|TRBD1|many
TGTGCCAGCGTACCGGACAGGGGGTGGGAGACCCAGTACTTC
CASVPDRGWETQYF
>TRBJ2-3|TRBV5-1|-|many
TGCGCCAGCAGCTTGGTAGGATTGGGCGTCGCAGATACGCAGTATTTT
CASSLVGLGVADTQYF
>TRBJ1-1|TRBV5-1|TRBD1|many
TGCGCCAGCAGCTTGGACCCCACAGGGGGTGGCACTGAAGCTTTCTTT
CASSLDPTGGGTEAFF
>TRBJ1-5|TRBV4-1|-|-
TGCGCCAGCAGCCAAAGTGCAGGTTTATTTGTTCAGCCCCAGCATTTT
CASSQSAGLFVQPQHF
>TRBJ1-4|TRBV7-9|TRBD1|many
TGTGCCAGCAGTCCGTGGGACAGTAATGAAAAACTGTTTTTT
CASSPWDSNEKLFF
>TRBJ2-2|TRBV4-3|-|many
TGCGCCAGCAGCCGGGAGGGGGCGACCGGGGAGCTGTTTTTT
CASSREGATGELFF
>TRBJ2-7|TRBV7-2|TRBD1|many
TGTGCCAGCAGCTTGACAGGGCCCGAGCAGTACTTC
CASSLTGPEQYF
>TRBJ2-5|TRBV6-5|-|many
TGTGCCAGCAGTTACTCCGGGACTCAAGAGACCCAGTACTTC
CASSYSGTQETQYF
>TRBJ2-7|TRBV6-2/TRBV6-3|-|many
TGTGCCAGCAGCTTTGGGCAGGGTTTCGAGCAGTACTTC
CASSFGQGFEQYF
>TRBJ2-2|TRBV20-1|-|many
TGCAGTGCTAGAGCCCCGAACACCGGGGAGCTGTTTTTT
CSARAPNTGELFF
>TRBJ2-1|TRBV4-1|TRBD2|-
TGCGCCAGCAGCACCCGACTAGCGGGATCCTACAATGAGCAGTTCTTC
CASSTRLAGSYNEQFF
>TRBJ2-7|TRBV13|-|-
TGTGCCAGCAGCTTAGCCGGGACCTATTACGAGCAGTACTTC
CASSLAGTYYEQYF
>TRBJ2-7|TRBV4-2|TRBD2|-
TGTGCCGGCAGCCCAGGACTAGCGGAGCTCTACGAGCAGTACTTC
CAGSPGLAELYEQYF
>TRBJ2-2|TRBV20-1|TRBD2|many
TGCAGTGCTGGAGGACTAGCGGGAGAGAGCACCGGGGAGCTGTTTTTT
CSAGGLAGESTGELFF
>TRBJ1-2|TRBV6-6|-|many
TGTGCCAGCTACGGGGCCCCGTATGGCTACACCTTC
CASYGAPYGYTF
>TRBJ2-2|TRBV7-9|-|-
TGTGCCAGCAGCTTAGGGGGACCGATTGGGCTGTTTTTT
CASSLGGPIGLFF
>TRBJ1-1|TRBV4-3|-|many
TGCGCCAGCAGCCAAGAGGGGGCAGGGCAGGACACTGAAGCTTTCTTT
CASSQEGAGQDTEAFF
>TRBJ2-2|TRBV27|TRBD1|many
TGTGCCAGCAGTCGAACAGGGGGCTCCCTCATTCCCGGGGAGCTGTTTTTT
CASSRTGGSLIPGELFF
>TRBJ1-4|TRBV9|-|large
TGTGCCAGCAGCGTTGCCGGGACGACTAATGAAAAACTGTTTTTT
CASSVAGTTNEKLFF
>TRBJ1-1|TRBV28|-|many
TGTGCCAGCTCTACAATGAACACTGAAGCTTTCTTT
CASSTMNTEAFF
>TRBJ2-3|TRBV7-3|TRBD2|many
TGTGCCAGCAGCTTGACTAGCGGGAGCGGGGATACGCAGTATTTT
CASSLTSGSGDTQYF
>TRBJ2-3|TRBV4-3|-|many
TGCGCCAGCAGCCAAGTCGGGGCAGTCACAGATACGCAGTATTTT
CASSQVGAVTDTQYF
>TRBJ2-2|TRBV20-1|-|many
TGCAGTGCTAGAGCCCCGTGGTCGAACACCGGGGAGCTGTTTTTT
CSARAPWSNTGELFF
>TRBJ1-6|TRBV5-5|-|many
TGTGCCAGCAGCTGGGCCGTACGTGGTACGGCCCTCCACTTT
CASSWAVRGTALHF
>TRBJ1-5|TRBV28|-|many
TGTGCCAGCACCCCGGTCCCCAATCAGCCCCAGCATTTT
CASTPVPNQPQHF
>TRBJ2-7|TRBV11-2|TRBD1|-
TGTGCCAGCAGCTCCGCAGGGGGTCTCTACGAGCAGTACTTC
CASSSAGGLYEQYF
>TRBJ2-7|TRBV20-1|-|few
TGCAGTGCTAGAGACCCCGGGTATACCTACGAGCAGTACTTC
CSARDPGYTYEQYF
>TRBJ2-3|TRBV29-1|-|many
TGCAGCGTCCCCCTTGGAGGGGATGTAGATACGCAGTATTTT
CSVPLGGDVDTQYF
>TRBJ2-3|TRBV7-6|-|many
TGTGCCAGCAGCCGGCGACTTGGCTCTAGCACAGATACGCAGTATTTT
CASSRRLGSSTDTQYF
>TRBJ2-7|TRBV28|TRBD1|many
TGTGCCAGCAGTTTATACAGGGGGCGACCGGACGAGCAGTACTTC
CASSLYRGRPDEQYF
>TRBJ2-2|TRBV5-1|-|many
TGCGCCAGCAGCTCGGGAGGGGACAGGAACACCGGGGAGCTGTTTTTT
CASSSGGDRNTGELFF
>TRBJ2-1|TRBV7-9|-|many
TGTGCCAGCAGCTCCCCCCAGGACAATGAGCAGTTCTTC
CASSSPQDNEQFF
>TRBJ2-7|TRBV5-1|TRBD1|many
TGCGCCAGCAGCCCAACCGGGACAGGGGGGACCGAGCAGTACTTC
CASSPTGTGGTEQYF
>TRBJ1-1|TRBV7-9|-|-
TGTGCCAGCAGCTTATTGCGGGGCGCCGGACGCACTGAAGCTTTCTTT
CASSLLRGAGRTEAFF